This TCR beta chain appears in the sequencing data of a study of sequential checkpoint blockade in melanoma. Trimming removed 7 bases from V and 8 bases from J, with 20 bases in between. There are 15 residues in the CDR3. Germline lookup yields CDR1 LNHDA and CDR2 SQIVND (reference sequence). Method: immunoSEQ multiplex PCR; TCRdb's copy keeps in-frame clones and lacks some. The profile shows 15,000 to 20,000 clones, roughly 72% of them singletons. Treatment noted: randomized to nivolumab then ipilimumab (arm A) or the reverse (arm B). No patient had prior DNA-damaging chemotherapy. Sequencing used CD8+ T cells sorted from blood (inferred from file names), obtained from a patient given nivolumab and ipilimumab in sequence. This sequence originates from a human donor with melanoma. The rearrangement links TRBV19 to TRBJ1-4; D may be TRBD1 (5 bases). CDR3 coding DNA: TGTGCCAGTACCCCCCGGACATCCGCCGCCGAAAAACTGTTTTTT. Translated: CASTPRTSAAEKLFF.